This T cell receptor (beta chain) emerged from a study of OX40 agonist ivuxolimab in advanced cancers. Study context: People in dose escalation had one of these cancers: hepatocellular carcinoma, melanoma, renal cell or head and neck cancer. The dose-escalation cohort was about 86% male, with a mean age of about 56 years, ranging about 23 to 90. Partial response was recorded in three patients: one hepatocellular carcinoma and two cutaneous melanoma cases. General study points: Patients who responded partially at 0.1-3.0 mg/kg showed clonal expansion ranking among the lowest.

The CDR3 runs to 15 residues. Per the germline V gene, CDR1 is SGHNT and CDR2 is YYREEE (reference sequence). With 4 bases clipped from V and 1 base from J, the junction kept 5 bases outside the gene matches. Profiling relied on immunoSEQ multiplex PCR, and the TCRdb table lists in-frame clones only, not all of them. The sample consists of more than 75,000 clones, 85% to 90% of them appearing once. Worth noting for this clone: Its antigen remains unidentified.

Here the sequenced sample was CD4+ or CD8+ T cells sorted from blood, taken in a trial of the OX40 agonist ivuxolimab. The source of this sequence is an adult with an advanced solid tumor such as melanoma, head and neck, liver or kidney cancer. This chain uses TRBV5-4 with TRBJ2-7; 10 nucleotides match TRBD1. The CDR3 here is CASSLRTGGSYEQYF. The CDR3 DNA reads as TGTGCCAGCAGCCTAAGGACAGGGGGTTCCTACGAGCAGTACTTC. Using reference TRBV5-4 and TRBJ2-7 for the parts outside the CDR3, the full variable domain is ETGVTQSPTHLIKTRGQQVTLRCSSQSGHNTVSWYQQALGQGPQFIFQYYREEENGRGNFPPRFSGLQFPNYSSELNVNALELDDSALYLCASSLRTGGSYEQYFGPGTRLTVT.